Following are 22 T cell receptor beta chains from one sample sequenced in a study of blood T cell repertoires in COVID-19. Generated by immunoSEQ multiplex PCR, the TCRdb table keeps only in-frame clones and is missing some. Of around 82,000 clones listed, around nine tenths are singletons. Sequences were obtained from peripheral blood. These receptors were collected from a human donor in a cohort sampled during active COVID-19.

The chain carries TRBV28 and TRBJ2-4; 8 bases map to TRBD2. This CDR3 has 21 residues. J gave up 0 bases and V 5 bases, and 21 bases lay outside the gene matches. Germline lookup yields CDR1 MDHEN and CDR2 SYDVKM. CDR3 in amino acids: CASSHPLPAGGRTLAKNIQYF. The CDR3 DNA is TGTGCCAGCAGTCACCCGTTACCCGCGGGGGGCCGGACCTTAGCCAAAAACATTCAGTACTTC.

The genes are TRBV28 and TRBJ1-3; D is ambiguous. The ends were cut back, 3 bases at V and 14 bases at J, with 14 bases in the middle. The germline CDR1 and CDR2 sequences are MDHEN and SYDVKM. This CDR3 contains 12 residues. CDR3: CASSFGRVPLYF. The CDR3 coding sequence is TGTGCCAGCAGTTTTGGGAGGGTTCCATTATATTTT.

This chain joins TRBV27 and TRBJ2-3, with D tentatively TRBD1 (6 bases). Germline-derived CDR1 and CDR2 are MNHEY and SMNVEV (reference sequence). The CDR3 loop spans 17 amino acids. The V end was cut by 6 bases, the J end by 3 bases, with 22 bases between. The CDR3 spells CASRAKTGQMGTDTQYF. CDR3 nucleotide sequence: TGTGCCAGCAGGGCAAAGACCGGACAGATGGGGACAGATACGCAGTATTTT.

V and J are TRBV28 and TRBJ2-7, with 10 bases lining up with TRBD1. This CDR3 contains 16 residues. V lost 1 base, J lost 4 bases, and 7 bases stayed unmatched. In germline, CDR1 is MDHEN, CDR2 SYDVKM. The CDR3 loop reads CASSLYDRGHRYEQYF. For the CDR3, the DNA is TGTGCCAGCAGTTTATACGACAGGGGGCATAGATACGAGCAGTACTTC. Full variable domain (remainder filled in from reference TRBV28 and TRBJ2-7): DVKVTQSSRYLVKRTGEKVFLECVQDMDHENMFWYRQDPGLGLRLIYFSYDVKMKEKGDIPEGYSVSREKKERFSLILESASTNQTSMYLCASSLYDRGHRYEQYFGPGTRLTVT.

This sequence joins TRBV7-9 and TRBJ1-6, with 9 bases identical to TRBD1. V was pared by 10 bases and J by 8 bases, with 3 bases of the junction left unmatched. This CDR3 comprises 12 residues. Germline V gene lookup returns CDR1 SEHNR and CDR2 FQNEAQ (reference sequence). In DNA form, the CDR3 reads TGTGCCATCGACAGGGGGGATTCACCCCTCCACTTT. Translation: CAIDRGDSPLHF.

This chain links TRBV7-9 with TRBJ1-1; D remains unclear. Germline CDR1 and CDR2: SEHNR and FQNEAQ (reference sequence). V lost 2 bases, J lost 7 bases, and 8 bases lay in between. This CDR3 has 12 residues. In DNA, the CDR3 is TGTGCCAGCAGCTTATGGGAGGGTGAAGCTTTCTTT. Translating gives CASSLWEGEAFF.

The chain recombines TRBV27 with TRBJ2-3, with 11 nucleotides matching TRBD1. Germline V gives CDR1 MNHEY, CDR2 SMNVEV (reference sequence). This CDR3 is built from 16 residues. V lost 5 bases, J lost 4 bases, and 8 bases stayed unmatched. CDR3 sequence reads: CASSLRPGQGADTQYF. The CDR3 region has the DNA TGTGCCAGCAGTCTCCGACCGGGACAGGGGGCAGATACGCAGTATTTT.

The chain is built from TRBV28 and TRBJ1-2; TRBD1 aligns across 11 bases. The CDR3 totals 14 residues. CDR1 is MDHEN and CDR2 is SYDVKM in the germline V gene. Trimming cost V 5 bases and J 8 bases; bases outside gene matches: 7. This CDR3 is CASSDGQGARGYTF. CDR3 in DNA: TGTGCCAGCAGTGACGGACAGGGGGCGCGGGGCTACACCTTC.

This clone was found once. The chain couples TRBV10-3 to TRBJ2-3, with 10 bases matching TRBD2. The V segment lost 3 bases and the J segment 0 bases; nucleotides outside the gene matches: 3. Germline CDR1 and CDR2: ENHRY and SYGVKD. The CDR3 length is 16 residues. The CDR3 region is CAISDGAGGSTDTQYF. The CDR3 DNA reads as TGTGCCATCAGTGATGGAGCGGGAGGGAGCACAGATACGCAGTATTTT.

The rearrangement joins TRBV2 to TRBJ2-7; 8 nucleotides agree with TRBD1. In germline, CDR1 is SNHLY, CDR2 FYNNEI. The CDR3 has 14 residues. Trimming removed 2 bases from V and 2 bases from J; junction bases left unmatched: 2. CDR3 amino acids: CASSERTGTYEQYF. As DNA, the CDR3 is TGTGCCAGCAGTGAAAGGACAGGGACCTACGAGCAGTACTTC. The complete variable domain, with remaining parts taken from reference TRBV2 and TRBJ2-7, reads EPEVTQTPSHQVTQMGQEVILRCVPISNHLYFYWYRQILGQKVEFLVSFYNNEISEKSEIFDDQFSVERPDGSNFTLKIRSTKLEDSAMYFCASSERTGTYEQYFGPGTRLTVT.

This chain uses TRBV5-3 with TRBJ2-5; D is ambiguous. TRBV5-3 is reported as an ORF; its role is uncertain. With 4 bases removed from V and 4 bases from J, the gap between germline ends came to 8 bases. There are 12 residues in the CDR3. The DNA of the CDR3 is TGTGCCAGAAGCCGTAGCATAGAGACCCAGTACTTC. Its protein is CARSRSIETQYF.

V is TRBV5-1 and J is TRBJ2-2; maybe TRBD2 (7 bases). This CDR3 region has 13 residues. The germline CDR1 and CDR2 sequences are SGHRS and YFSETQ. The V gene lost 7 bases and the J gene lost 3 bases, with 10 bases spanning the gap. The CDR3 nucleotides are TGCGCCAGCTCGGGGGGCGACACCGGGGAGCTGTTTTTT. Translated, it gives CASSGGDTGELFF.

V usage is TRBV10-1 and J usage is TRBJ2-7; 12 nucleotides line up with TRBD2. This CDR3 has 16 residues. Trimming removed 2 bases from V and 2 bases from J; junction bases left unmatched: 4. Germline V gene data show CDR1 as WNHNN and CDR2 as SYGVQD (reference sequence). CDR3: CASSEGLAGLTYEQYF. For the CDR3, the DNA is TGCGCCAGCAGTGAGGGACTAGCGGGGCTTACCTACGAGCAGTACTTC.

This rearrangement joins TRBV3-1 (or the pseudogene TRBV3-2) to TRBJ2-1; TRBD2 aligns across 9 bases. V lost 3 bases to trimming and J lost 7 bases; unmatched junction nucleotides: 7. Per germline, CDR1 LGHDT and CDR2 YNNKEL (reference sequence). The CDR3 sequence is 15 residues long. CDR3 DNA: TGTGCCAGCAGCCACTTTGCGGGGGGGAGGAATGAGCAGTTCTTC. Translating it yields CASSHFAGGRNEQFF.

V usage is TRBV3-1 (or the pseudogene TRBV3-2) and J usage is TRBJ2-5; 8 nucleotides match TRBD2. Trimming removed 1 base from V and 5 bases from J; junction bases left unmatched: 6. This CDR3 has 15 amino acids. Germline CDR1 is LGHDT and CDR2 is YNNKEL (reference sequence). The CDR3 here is CASSQVSGGYETQYF. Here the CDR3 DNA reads TGTGCCAGCAGCCAAGTGTCGGGGGGGTACGAGACCCAGTACTTC.

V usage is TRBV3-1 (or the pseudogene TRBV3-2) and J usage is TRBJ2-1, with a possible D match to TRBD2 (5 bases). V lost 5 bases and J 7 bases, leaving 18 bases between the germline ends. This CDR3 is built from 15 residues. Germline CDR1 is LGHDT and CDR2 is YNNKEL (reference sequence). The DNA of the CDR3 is TGTGCCAGCAGCTTAGGACTGAGCGGAGAGAATGAGCAGTTCTTC. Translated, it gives CASSLGLSGENEQFF.

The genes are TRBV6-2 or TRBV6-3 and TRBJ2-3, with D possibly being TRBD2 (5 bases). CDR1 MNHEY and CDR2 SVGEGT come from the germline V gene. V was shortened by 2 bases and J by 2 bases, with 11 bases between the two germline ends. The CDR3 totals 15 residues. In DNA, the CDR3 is TGTGCCAGCAGTTACGGGAGCGACTCCACAGATACGCAGTATTTT. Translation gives CASSYGSDSTDTQYF.

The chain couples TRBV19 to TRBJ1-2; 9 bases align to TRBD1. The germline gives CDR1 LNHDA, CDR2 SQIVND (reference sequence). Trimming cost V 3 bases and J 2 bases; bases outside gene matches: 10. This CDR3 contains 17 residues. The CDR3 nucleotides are TGTGCCAGTAGTATCGGGACAGGGAAAACTGCCAACTATGGCTACACCTTC. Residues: CASSIGTGKTANYGYTF.

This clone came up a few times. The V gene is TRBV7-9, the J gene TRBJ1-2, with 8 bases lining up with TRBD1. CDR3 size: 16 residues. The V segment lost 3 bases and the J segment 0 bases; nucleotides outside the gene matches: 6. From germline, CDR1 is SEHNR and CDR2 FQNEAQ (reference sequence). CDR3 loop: CASSFPRTGTNYGYTF. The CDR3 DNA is TGTGCCAGCAGCTTTCCCAGGACAGGGACTAACTATGGCTACACCTTC.

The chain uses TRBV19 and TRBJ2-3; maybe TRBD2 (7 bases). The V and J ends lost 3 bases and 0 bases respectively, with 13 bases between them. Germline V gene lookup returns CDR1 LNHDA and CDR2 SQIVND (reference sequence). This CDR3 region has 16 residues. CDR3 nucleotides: TGTGCCAGTAGTATGGAAGGGGGGGGGAGCACAGATACGCAGTATTTT. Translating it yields CASSMEGGGSTDTQYF.

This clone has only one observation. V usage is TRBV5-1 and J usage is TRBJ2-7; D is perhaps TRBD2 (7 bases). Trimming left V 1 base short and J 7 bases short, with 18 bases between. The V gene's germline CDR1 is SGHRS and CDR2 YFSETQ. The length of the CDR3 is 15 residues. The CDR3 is CASSLNSGGSREQYF. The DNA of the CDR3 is TGCGCCAGCAGCTTGAATTCGGGGGGCTCCCGAGAGCAGTACTTC.

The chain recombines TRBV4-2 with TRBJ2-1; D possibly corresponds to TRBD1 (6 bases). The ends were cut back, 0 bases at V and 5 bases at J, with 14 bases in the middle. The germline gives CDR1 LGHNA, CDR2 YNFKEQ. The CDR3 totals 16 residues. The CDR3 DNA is TGTGCCAGCAGCCAAGATCGGGACACAAAAAACAATGAGCAGTTCTTC. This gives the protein CASSQDRDTKNNEQFF.